The 23 T cell receptor beta chains listed next were all sequenced from one sample in a study of technical replicates of blood from a handful of donors. Produced via immunoSEQ multiplex PCR; TCRdb's table is partial and in-frame only. The data hold about 86,000 clones, with 96% observed a single time. The source material was T cells isolated from PBMCs. Receptors originate from a human donor in good health.

The CDR3 DNA follows: TGCGCCAGCAGCGCTCGTGGACAGGTGGGGACTGAAGCTTTCTTT. Translation: CASSARGQVGTEAFF. The J gene is TRBJ1-1, the V gene TRBV4-3; 7 bases map to TRBD1. The CDR3 spans 15 residues. Germline V gives CDR1 LGHNA, CDR2 YSLEER. The junction had 11 bases not matched to a gene; V was cut back by 5 bases and J by 5 bases.

The V call is TRBV13, the J call TRBJ2-2, with D perhaps matching TRBD2 (6 bases). Trimming removed 3 bases from V and 4 bases from J, with 12 bases in between. From germline, CDR1 is PRHDT and CDR2 FYEKMQ (reference sequence). The CDR3 loop spans 15 amino acids. The chain's CDR3 is CASSLFREFTGELFF. The CDR3 coding sequence is TGTGCCAGCAGCTTGTTCCGGGAGTTCACCGGGGAGCTGTTTTTT.

The CDR3 sequence: CASSVEGLAPDTQYF. Written as DNA, the CDR3 is TGTGCCAGCAGCGTAGAGGGACTAGCGCCAGATACGCAGTATTTT. The chain recombines TRBV9 with TRBJ2-3, with 10 bases lining up with TRBD2. This CDR3 has 15 amino acids. V lost 0 bases to trimming and J lost 4 bases; unmatched junction nucleotides: 2. Germline values: CDR1 SGDLS, CDR2 YYNGEE. Looking up the rest from reference TRBV9 and TRBJ2-3 gives the full variable domain: DSGVTQTPKHLITATGQRVTLRCSPRSGDLSVYWYQQSLDQGLQFLIQYYNGEERAKGNILERFSAQQFPDLHSELNLSSLELGDSALYFCASSVEGLAPDTQYFGPGTRLTVL.

The chain carries TRBV19 and TRBJ2-3; perhaps TRBD2 as D (6 bases). Germline V gene lookup returns CDR1 LNHDA and CDR2 SQIVND (reference sequence). There are 15 residues in the CDR3. V was pared by 1 base and J by 2 bases, with 10 bases between. The CDR3, as DNA: TGTGCCAGTAGTATAGGAGCGGGCCTCACAGATACGCAGTATTTT. Translation gives CASSIGAGLTDTQYF.

V is TRBV2 and J is TRBJ1-5; 7 nucleotides align to TRBD1. The CDR3 is 16 residues long. V lost 3 bases to trimming and J lost 3 bases; unmatched junction nucleotides: 8. Germline V gene lookup returns CDR1 SNHLY and CDR2 FYNNEI. Written as DNA, the CDR3 is TGTGCCAGCAGTGACATAGGGACAGTTTCCAATCAGCCCCAGCATTTT. As protein: CASSDIGTVSNQPQHF.

This chain joins TRBV4-2 and TRBJ2-1, with a tentative D call TRBD2 (6 bases). The germline V gene encodes CDR1 LGHNA and CDR2 YNFKEQ. The germline V and J ends were trimmed by 0 bases and 6 bases, with 18 bases remaining between them. This CDR3 is 17 amino acids long. The CDR3 DNA sequence: TGTGCCAGCAGCCAAGAGTTAGAACGGGAGATATCCAATGAGCAGTTCTTC. Translated, it gives CASSQELEREISNEQFF.

The V gene is TRBV7-2, the J gene TRBJ2-3; the match to TRBD2 covers 12 bases. Germline assignment: CDR1 SGHTA and CDR2 FQGNSA. Trimming took 2 bases from V and 3 from J; bases not matched to a gene: 12. The CDR3 contains 19 residues. DNA for the CDR3: TGTGCCAGCAGCTTAACCAGGGGTCTAGCGGGAGGGCCGACAGATACGCAGTATTTT. Its protein product is CASSLTRGLAGGPTDTQYF. The full variable domain, with the rest looked up from reference TRBV7-2 and TRBJ2-3, is GAGVSQSPSNKVTEKGKDVELRCDPISGHTALYWYRQSLGQGLEFLIYFQGNSAPDKSGLPSDRFSAERTGGSVSTLTIQRTQQEDSAVYLCASSLTRGLAGGPTDTQYFGPGTRLTVL.

The chain uses TRBV4-2 and TRBJ2-7; tentatively, D is TRBD1 (6 bases). The germline CDR1 and CDR2 sequences are LGHNA and YNFKEQ. The CDR3 totals 15 residues. Between the trimmed V and J ends, which lost 0 bases and 3 bases, there was a span of 12 bases. The CDR3 spells CASSQEDGGYYEQYF. The CDR3 bases are TGTGCCAGCAGCCAAGAAGATGGGGGCTACTACGAGCAGTACTTC.

The gene calls are TRBV5-4 and TRBJ2-5, with D perhaps matching TRBD1 (5 bases). Trimming stripped 10 bases from V and 6 bases from J, with 22 bases between. The CDR3 has 14 residues. Per the germline V gene, CDR1 is SGHNT and CDR2 is YYREEE (reference sequence). The DNA for the CDR3 is TGTGCCTCCATGAAAAAAGGGGTTGAACAGACCCAGTACTTC. Its protein product is CASMKKGVEQTQYF. The full variable domain, with the rest looked up from reference TRBV5-4 and TRBJ2-5, is ETGVTQSPTHLIKTRGQQVTLRCSSQSGHNTVSWYQQALGQGPQFIFQYYREEENGRGNFPPRFSGLQFPNYSSELNVNALELDDSALYLCASMKKGVEQTQYFGPGTRLLVL.

The chain couples TRBV7-9 to TRBJ2-7; 8 bases match TRBD1. The trim removed 1 base at V and 3 bases at J, leaving 2 bases unmatched. Looked up from germline, CDR1 is SEHNR and CDR2 is FQNEAQ (reference sequence). This CDR3 comprises 14 residues. The CDR3, as DNA: TGTGCCAGCAGCTTAGAAGACAGGGGCTACGAGCAGTACTTC. This gives the protein CASSLEDRGYEQYF.

V usage is TRBV2 and J usage is TRBJ2-1, with D unclear. V lost 2 bases, J lost 6 bases, and 14 bases lay in between. The CDR3 spans 15 residues. Germline V gene lookup returns CDR1 SNHLY and CDR2 FYNNEI. CDR3 sequence (DNA): TGTGCCAGCAGTGAACTGCTAGGCCGTCGCAATGAGCAGTTCTTC. Amino acids: CASSELLGRRNEQFF.

The chain combines TRBV2 with TRBJ1-1; D perhaps matches TRBD1 (6 bases). This CDR3 is 16 amino acids long. Trimming shortened V by 4 bases and J by 4 bases, and 19 bases separated the two germline ends. From germline, CDR1 is SNHLY and CDR2 FYNNEI. CDR3 DNA sequence: TGTGCCAGCAGTGTGCAGGGGTCCTACTTGGGCACTGAAGCTTTCTTT. Protein sequence: CASSVQGSYLGTEAFF.

This clone was seen only a few times. V is TRBV30 and J is TRBJ1-1, with D unclear. CDR3 length equals 11 residues. Germline assignment: CDR1 GTSNPN and CDR2 SVGIG (reference sequence). Trimming stripped 7 bases from V and 4 bases from J, with 10 bases between. This CDR3 is CASDLGTEAFF. The CDR3 nucleotides are TGTGCCTCCGACTTAGGCACTGAAGCTTTCTTT.

The rearrangement links TRBV20-1 to TRBJ2-7, with D hard to call. Germline V gene data show CDR1 as DFQATT and CDR2 as SNEGSKA (reference sequence). The CDR3 totals 11 residues. The V end lost 6 bases, the J end lost 0 bases, and 6 bases lay between the germline ends. This CDR3 reads CSARFSYEQYF. DNA of the CDR3: TGCAGTGCCAGGTTCTCCTACGAGCAGTACTTC.

The V and J genes are TRBV7-6 and TRBJ2-7, with D unresolved. This CDR3 region has 12 residues. Between the trimmed V and J ends, which lost 5 bases and 4 bases, there was a span of 9 bases. CDR1 is SGHVS, CDR2 FNYEAQ, per germline. This chain's CDR3 is CASSGPGYEQYF. DNA of the CDR3: TGTGCCAGCAGCGGGCCAGGATACGAGCAGTACTTC. The full variable domain, completed using reference TRBV7-6 and TRBJ2-7, is GAGVSQSPRYKVTKRGQDVALRCDPISGHVSLYWYRQALGQGPEFLTYFNYEAQQDKSGLPNDRFSAERPEGSISTLTIQRTEQRDSAMYRCASSGPGYEQYFGPGTRLTVT.

The chain has TRBV19 and TRBJ2-7; D unclear. Germline CDR1 reads LNHDA; CDR2 reads SQIVND (reference sequence). Trimming removed 1 base at V and 0 bases at J, with 7 bases between. The CDR3 runs 14 residues. CDR3 loop: CASSIVPLSYEQYF. The CDR3 coding sequence is TGTGCCAGTAGTATAGTCCCCCTCTCCTACGAGCAGTACTTC.

The rearrangement joins TRBV18 to TRBJ2-3; 8 bases fit TRBD1. This CDR3 contains 14 residues. Looked up from germline, CDR1 is KGHSH and CDR2 is LQKENI. V was clipped by 7 bases and J by 6 bases; unmatched bases: 9. The CDR3 DNA reads TGTGCCAGCTTTCCCGGACAGGGTTTGGATACGCAGTATTTT. Translation: CASFPGQGLDTQYF.

The chain is built from TRBV27 and TRBJ1-1; D is perhaps TRBD1 (5 bases). Germline loops: CDR1 MNHEY, CDR2 SMNVEV (reference sequence). V was shortened by 6 bases and J by 3 bases, with 14 bases between the two germline ends. The length of the CDR3 is 14 residues. DNA for the CDR3: TGTGCCAGCAGCAACGGGGGTTGGTACACTGAAGCTTTCTTT. Encoded protein: CASSNGGWYTEAFF.

The sample holds one count of this clone. The J gene is TRBJ2-2, the V gene TRBV5-6; no definite D call. This CDR3 is 11 amino acids long. V dropped 2 bases and J dropped 8 bases, with 4 bases sitting between them. Germline V gene lookup returns CDR1 SGHDT and CDR2 YYEEEE. CDR3 DNA sequence: TGTGCCAGCAGCTTTTATGGGGAGCTGTTTTTT. Amino acids: CASSFYGELFF.

The table lists this clone with a count of one. This chain joins TRBV23-1 and TRBJ1-5; the D gene is possibly TRBD1 (5 bases). TRBV23-1 is labeled an ORF, and its function is uncertain. The CDR3 covers 17 residues. V was shortened by 0 bases and J by 2 bases, with 14 bases between the two germline ends. The CDR3, as DNA: TGCGCCAGCAGTCAATCTCAAGGGGCAGCCGGCAATCAGCCCCAGCATTTT. Translation: CASSQSQGAAGNQPQHF.

The chain carries TRBV15 and TRBJ2-1, with 7 bases lining up with TRBD1. Trimming at V came to 5 bases and at J to 7 bases, leaving 20 bases not matched to a gene. Looked up from germline, CDR1 is LNHNV and CDR2 is YYDKDF (reference sequence). The CDR3 has 18 amino acids. The CDR3: CATSFTRQGARNRNEQFF. The CDR3 DNA reads TGTGCCACCAGCTTCACCAGACAGGGAGCTCGAAACAGGAATGAGCAGTTCTTC.

DNA of the CDR3: TGTGCCAGCAGCTTAAGGGCCCGAAGGGGACAGGGGGTAGATACGCAGTATTTT. Its protein product is CASSLRARRGQGVDTQYF. V gene TRBV7-2 combines with J gene TRBJ2-3; 11 bases are a match to TRBD1. The CDR3 is 18 amino acids. Germline assignment: CDR1 SGHTA and CDR2 FQGNSA. The junction had 12 bases not matched to a gene; V was cut back by 2 bases and J by 5 bases. Together with reference TRBV7-2 and TRBJ2-3, the CDR3 gives the full variable domain: GAGVSQSPSNKVTEKGKDVELRCDPISGHTALYWYRQSLGQGLEFLIYFQGNSAPDKSGLPSDRFSAERTGGSVSTLTIQRTQQEDSAVYLCASSLRARRGQGVDTQYFGPGTRLTVL.

The chain employs TRBV28 and TRBJ1-4; possible D gene TRBD1, 5 bases. CDR1 MDHEN and CDR2 SYDVKM come from the germline V gene. The V gene lost 8 bases and the J gene lost 3 bases, with 16 bases spanning the gap. This CDR3 region has 15 residues. The CDR3 region is CASQTLQVANEKLFF. In DNA, the CDR3 is TGTGCCAGCCAAACCCTACAGGTAGCTAATGAAAAACTGTTTTTT. Complete variable domain (other parts from reference TRBV28 and TRBJ1-4): DVKVTQSSRYLVKRTGEKVFLECVQDMDHENMFWYRQDPGLGLRLIYFSYDVKMKEKGDIPEGYSVSREKKERFSLILESASTNQTSMYLCASQTLQVANEKLFFGSGTQLSVL.